This T cell receptor (beta chain) was sequenced for a study of human T cells and chemical hapten exposure. The wider study: The use of 2% DPC on about 2 cm by about 2 cm of upper inner arm skin constituted sensitization.

This CDR3 is built from 16 residues. From germline, CDR1 is MNHEY and CDR2 SVGEGT. The J segment lost 0 bases and the V segment lost 6 bases, leaving 5 bases of the junction unmatched. Each CDR3 protein is one row after TCRdb ran MiXCR on the RACE reads. The sample comprises 350,000 to 400,000 distinct CDR3 sequences, approximately 5.1% of which are singletons, and around 2.6% rests with the top ten. This clonotype was seen at least ten times. Its antigen remains unknown. The time point denotes: pre-sensitization, week 0. As to treatment: therapeutic diphenylcyclopropenone sensitization with weekly scalp DPC. Those who donated were patients with alopecia, 18 to 70 years of age, and suitable for DPC. The study extracted total RNA from unfractionated whole blood. The study's findings and limits: With regard to DPC sensitization, TCRs above 1 in 1000 frequency did not change.

The sample was whole blood, taken in connection with sensitization to the hapten diphenylcyclopropenone (DPC). This sequence was found in a woman aged 50 to 60 with alopecia areata. Some clones in this sample may be carry-over from other donors' samples. J is TRBJ2-7 and V is TRBV6-2 or TRBV6-3; 13 bases line up with TRBD2. CDR3 bases: TGTGCCAGCAGGCCCACTAGCGGGAGGGACTCCTACGAGCAGTACTTC. Translated: CASRPTSGRDSYEQYF.